Sequencing of this TCR beta chain was carried out in a study of T-cell reconstitution after alpha-beta-depleted transplantation in children. Preparing the TCRbeta library involved the use of unique molecular identifiers. TCRdb redid the calling of the PCR reads with MiXCR, one entry per CDR3 protein. The repertoire holds around 200,000 distinct CDR3 sequences, with roughly 8.1% as singletons. Trimming took 4 bases from V and 6 from J, leaving 6 bases between them. Germline-derived CDR1 and CDR2 are MNHEY and SVGEGT. CDR3 length equals 11 residues. About this clonotype itself: Its antigen is unidentified. Just one base apart from a much larger clone, this may be a read error.

Study results and caveats: Surviving thymic progenitors and recipient T cells were the source of high TCRbeta diversity at day 60 in some patients. Where alpha-beta T cells came from about two months after transplant was reportedly several hundred expanded graft clones. Counts and diversity of T cells one year after transplant came mostly from newly produced T cells.

This chain uses TRBV6-2 or TRBV6-3 with TRBJ2-5; possibly TRBD2 for D (6 bases). The TCR was taken from a male patient aged 2-15 years who had a stem cell transplant for acute myeloid leukemia, so the T cells may come from the graft donor. The sequencing here drew on PBMCs, mostly from graft donor cells, taken 360 days after TCRalphabeta/CD19-depleted stem cell transplant. The DNA of the CDR3 is TGTGCCAGCAGTTGCGGGAAGACCCAGTACTTC. Translation gives CASSCGKTQYF.